Listed below are T cell receptor beta chains from one sample, sequenced in a study of blood T cell repertoires in COVID-19. TCRdb's table, derived via immunoSEQ multiplex PCR, lists solely in-frame clones and lacks some. The sample carries around 130,000 clones, 70% to 90% recorded once. Source material: PBMCs or T cells enriched from blood (not recorded which). The receptors stem from a woman between 45 and 60 years old who had recovered from COVID-19. CDR3s include the opening cysteine and the closing phenylalanine or tryptophan. A D gene is named only where the DNA matches it firmly. Rows give clone size only sometimes, using once, few, many, or a class for an expanded clone.

CDR3 DNA: TGTGCCAGCAGCCATGGGGCGGGGGCCGACACCGGGGAGCTGTTTTTT
CDR3 protein: CASSHGAGADTGELFF
clone size: .
V gene: TRBV7-3
D gene: .
J gene: TRBJ2-2

CDR3 DNA: TGTGCCAGCAGCGGCGACAGGGTCACTAATGAAAAACTGTTTTTT
CDR3 protein: CASSGDRVTNEKLFF
clone size: once
V gene: TRBV3-1/TRBV3-2
D gene: TRBD1
J gene: TRBJ1-4

CDR3 DNA: TGTGCCATCAGTGCAGGGGACCCCGGGGCTAATGAAAAACTGTTTTTT
CDR3 protein: CAISAGDPGANEKLFF
clone size: .
V gene: TRBV10-3
D gene: .
J gene: TRBJ1-4

CDR3 DNA: TGTGCCAGCAGCTGGACTAGCGGGGGGGCATCAGATACGCAGTATTTT
CDR3 protein: CASSWTSGGASDTQYF
clone size: .
V gene: TRBV6-2/TRBV6-3
D gene: TRBD2
J gene: TRBJ2-3

CDR3 DNA: TGTGCCAGCAGCCCTCGCCCAGCCGGGGGGGCTTACAATGAGCAGTTCTTC
CDR3 protein: CASSPRPAGGAYNEQFF
clone size: .
V gene: TRBV11-3
D gene: TRBD2
J gene: TRBJ2-1

CDR3 DNA: TGTGCAAGTCGCTTAGCGGTAGCTACCAAAACCACAGATACGCAGTATTTT
CDR3 protein: CASRLAVATKTTDTQYF
clone size: .
V gene: TRBV12-2
D gene: .
J gene: TRBJ2-3

CDR3 DNA: TGTGCCAGCAGCCAAGCGAGGGACAGGATATTCTATGGCTACACCTTC
CDR3 protein: CASSQARDRIFYGYTF
clone size: .
V gene: TRBV4-2
D gene: TRBD1
J gene: TRBJ1-2

CDR3 DNA: TGTGCCGCAACCCCCGGGACTCCTGGGGAGACCCAGTACTTC
CDR3 protein: CAATPGTPGETQYF
clone size: .
V gene: TRBV6-5
D gene: .
J gene: TRBJ2-5

CDR3 DNA: TGTGCCAGCAGCCAGCAACTAGCGGGGTACCTCGAAGCGGCAGATACGCAGTATTTT
CDR3 protein: CASSQQLAGYLEAADTQYF
clone size: .
V gene: TRBV7-6
D gene: TRBD2
J gene: TRBJ2-3

CDR3 DNA: TGTGCCAGCTCACCCACGGGACAGGGACTGGGCACTGAAGCTTTCTTT
CDR3 protein: CASSPTGQGLGTEAFF
clone size: .
V gene: TRBV18
D gene: TRBD1
J gene: TRBJ1-1

CDR3 DNA: TGTGCCAGCAGCTTATGGCAGGGAGGAGATACGCAGTATTTT
CDR3 protein: CASSLWQGGDTQYF
clone size: once
V gene: TRBV11-2
D gene: .
J gene: TRBJ2-3

CDR3 DNA: TGCGCCAGCAGCCAATATGACGGGATCAATCAGCCCCAGCATTTT
CDR3 protein: CASSQYDGINQPQHF
clone size: .
V gene: TRBV4-1
D gene: .
J gene: TRBJ1-5

CDR3 DNA: TGTGCCAGTAGTAGGAGACAGGGTAACTATGGCTACACCTTC
CDR3 protein: CASSRRQGNYGYTF
clone size: .
V gene: TRBV19
D gene: TRBD1
J gene: TRBJ1-2